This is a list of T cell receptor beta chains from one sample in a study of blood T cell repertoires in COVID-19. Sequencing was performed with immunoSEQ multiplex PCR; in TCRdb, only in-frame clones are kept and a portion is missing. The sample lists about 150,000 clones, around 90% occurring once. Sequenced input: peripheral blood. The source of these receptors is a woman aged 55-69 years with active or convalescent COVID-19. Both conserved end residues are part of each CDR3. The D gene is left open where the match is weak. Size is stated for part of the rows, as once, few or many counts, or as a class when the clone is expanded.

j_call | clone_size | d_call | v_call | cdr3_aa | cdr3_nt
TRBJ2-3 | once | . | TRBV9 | CASSATGLTDTQYF | TGTGCCAGCAGCGCGACAGGACTCACAGATACGCAGTATTTT
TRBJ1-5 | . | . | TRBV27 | CASSLGGGQPQHF | TGTGCCAGCAGTTTAGGGGGGGGTCAGCCCCAGCATTTT
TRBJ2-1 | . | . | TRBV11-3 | CASSLGAGAHNEQFF | TGTGCCAGCAGCTTAGGGGCGGGGGCCCACAATGAGCAGTTCTTC
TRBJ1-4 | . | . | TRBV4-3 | CASSHGYGFGANEKLFF | TGCGCCAGCAGCCACGGCTACGGGTTTGGGGCCAATGAAAAACTGTTTTTT
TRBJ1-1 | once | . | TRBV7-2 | CASSPSGGSTTKAFF | TGTGCCAGCAGCCCTTCGGGGGGCAGCACTACCAAAGCTTTCTTT
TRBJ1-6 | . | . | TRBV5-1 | CASSLNQGEYNSPLHF | TGCGCCAGCAGCTTGAACCAGGGCGAATATAATTCACCCCTCCACTTT
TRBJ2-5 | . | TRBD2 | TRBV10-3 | CAISDPTSGGTQETQYF | TGTGCCATCAGTGATCCTACTAGCGGGGGGACCCAAGAGACCCAGTACTTC
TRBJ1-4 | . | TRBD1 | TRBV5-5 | CASSYRQGAGPNEKLFF | TGTGCCAGCAGCTATAGACAGGGGGCGGGTCCTAATGAAAAACTGTTTTTT
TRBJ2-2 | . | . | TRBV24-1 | CATSDPGATGELFF | TGTGCCACCAGTGACCCCGGTGCGACCGGGGAGCTGTTTTTT
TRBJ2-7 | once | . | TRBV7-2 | CASSLYYEQYF | TGTGCCAGCAGCTTATACTACGAGCAGTACTTC
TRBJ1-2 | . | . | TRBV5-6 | CASSVAGQRNYGYTF | TGTGCCAGCAGCGTGGCTGGACAGCGGAACTATGGCTACACCTTC
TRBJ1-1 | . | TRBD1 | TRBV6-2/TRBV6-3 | CASSFAGTDKEAFF | TGTGCCAGCAGTTTTGCCGGGACAGATAAAGAAGCTTTCTTT
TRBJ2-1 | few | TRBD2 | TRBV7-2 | CASSFQAGAQTNEQFF | TGTGCCAGCAGCTTCCAAGCGGGGGCCCAGACCAATGAGCAGTTCTTC
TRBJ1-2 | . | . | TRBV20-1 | CSATGNYGYTF | TGCAGTGCTACAGGGAACTATGGCTACACCTTC
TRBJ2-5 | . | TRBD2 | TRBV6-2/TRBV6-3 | CASSSADSGGKETQYF | TGTGCCAGCAGTTCTGCTGACAGCGGGGGAAAAGAGACCCAGTACTTC
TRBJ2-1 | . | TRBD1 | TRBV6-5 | CASSPGTGKYNEQFF | TGTGCCAGCAGCCCCGGGACAGGGAAGTACAATGAGCAGTTCTTC
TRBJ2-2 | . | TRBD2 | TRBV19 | CASSRLAGATGGELFF | TGTGCCAGTAGCAGACTAGCGGGGGCCACAGGGGGGGAGCTGTTTTTT
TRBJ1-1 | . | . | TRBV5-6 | CASSLLGGDEAFF | TGTGCCAGCAGCTTGCTTGGGGGGGATGAAGCTTTCTTT
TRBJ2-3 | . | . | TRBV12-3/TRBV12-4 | CASSLLDTDTQYF | TGTGCCAGCAGTTTGCTAGACACAGATACGCAGTATTTT
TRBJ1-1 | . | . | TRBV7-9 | CASQGTALGNTEAFF | TGTGCCAGCCAGGGTACTGCTTTGGGGAACACTGAAGCTTTCTTT
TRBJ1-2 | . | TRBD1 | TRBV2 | CASRGTGIDYGYTF | TGTGCCAGCAGGGGGACAGGGATCGACTATGGCTACACCTTC
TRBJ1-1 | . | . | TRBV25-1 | CASSGQAQNTEAFF | TGTGCCAGCAGTGGACAGGCCCAGAACACTGAAGCTTTCTTT
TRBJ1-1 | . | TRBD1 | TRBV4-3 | CASSPWTGGPREAFF | TGCGCCAGCAGCCCGTGGACAGGGGGCCCGCGGGAAGCTTTCTTT
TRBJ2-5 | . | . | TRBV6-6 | CASSYSPGEQETQYF | TGTGCCAGCAGTTATTCCCCGGGGGAACAAGAGACCCAGTACTTC
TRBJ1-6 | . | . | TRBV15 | CATSRDRGFNSPLHF | TGTGCCACCAGCAGAGATCGAGGGTTTAATTCACCCCTCCACTTT
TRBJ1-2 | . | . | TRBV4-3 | CASSQDYGQRINYGYTF | TGCGCCAGCAGCCAAGATTATGGACAGAGAATTAACTATGGCTACACCTTC
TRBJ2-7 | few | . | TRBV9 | CASSVAQNPYEQYF | TGTGCCAGCAGCGTAGCACAGAACCCCTACGAGCAGTACTTC
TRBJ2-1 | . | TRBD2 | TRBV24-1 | CATSDSSGGLYNEQFF | TGTGCCACCAGTGATTCTAGCGGGGGCCTATACAATGAGCAGTTCTTC